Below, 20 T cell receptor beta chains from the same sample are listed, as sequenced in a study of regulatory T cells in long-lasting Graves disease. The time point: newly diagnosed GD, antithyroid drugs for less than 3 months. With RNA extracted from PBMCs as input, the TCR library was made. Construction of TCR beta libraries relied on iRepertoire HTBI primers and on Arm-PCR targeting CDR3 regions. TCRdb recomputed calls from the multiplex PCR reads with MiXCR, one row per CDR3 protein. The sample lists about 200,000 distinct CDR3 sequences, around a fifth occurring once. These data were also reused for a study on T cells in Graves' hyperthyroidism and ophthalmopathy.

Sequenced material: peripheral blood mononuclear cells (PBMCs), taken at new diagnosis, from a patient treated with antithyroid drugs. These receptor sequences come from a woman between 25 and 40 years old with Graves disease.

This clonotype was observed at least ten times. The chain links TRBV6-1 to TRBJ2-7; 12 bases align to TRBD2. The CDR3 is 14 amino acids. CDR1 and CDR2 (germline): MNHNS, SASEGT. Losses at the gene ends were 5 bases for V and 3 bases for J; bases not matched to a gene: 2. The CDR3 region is CASSLAGGYYEQYF. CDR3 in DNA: TGTGCCAGCAGTCTAGCGGGAGGGTACTACGAGCAGTACTTC.

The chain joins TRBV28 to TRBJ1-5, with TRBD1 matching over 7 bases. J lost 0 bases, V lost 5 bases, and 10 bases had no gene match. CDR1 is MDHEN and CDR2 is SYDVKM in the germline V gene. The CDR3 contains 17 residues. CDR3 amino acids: CASSLRDSSYSNQPQHF. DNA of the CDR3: TGTGCCAGCAGTCTCCGGGACAGCTCATATAGCAATCAGCCCCAGCATTTT.

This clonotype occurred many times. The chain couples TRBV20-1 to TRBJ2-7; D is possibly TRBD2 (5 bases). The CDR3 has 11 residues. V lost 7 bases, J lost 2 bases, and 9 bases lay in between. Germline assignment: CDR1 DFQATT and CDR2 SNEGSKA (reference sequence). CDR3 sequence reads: CSGTGTYEQYF. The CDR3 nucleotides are TGCAGTGGCACCGGGACCTACGAGCAGTACTTC.

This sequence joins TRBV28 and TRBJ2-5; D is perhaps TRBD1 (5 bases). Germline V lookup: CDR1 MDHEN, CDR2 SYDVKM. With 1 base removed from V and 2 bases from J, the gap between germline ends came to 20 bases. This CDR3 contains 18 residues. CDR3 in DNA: TGTGCCAGCAGTTTATCCTGGTCCTTAGGGCCAGGGCAAGAGACCCAGTACTTC. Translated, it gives CASSLSWSLGPGQETQYF.

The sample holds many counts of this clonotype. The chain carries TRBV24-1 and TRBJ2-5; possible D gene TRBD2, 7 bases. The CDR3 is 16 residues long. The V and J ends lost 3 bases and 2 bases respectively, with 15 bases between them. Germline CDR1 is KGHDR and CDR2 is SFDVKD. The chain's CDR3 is CATSDEGGGRQETQYF. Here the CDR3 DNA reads TGTGCCACCAGTGATGAGGGGGGGGGCCGGCAAGAGACCCAGTACTTC.

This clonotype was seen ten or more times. The CDR3 region is CASSQGSRDLIELFF. DNA of the CDR3: TGTGCCAGCAGCCAAGGGTCCCGAGATCTTATCGAGCTGTTTTTT. V is TRBV3-1 and J is TRBJ2-2; D is uncertain. CDR3 size: 15 residues. The germline V and J ends were trimmed by 1 base and 11 bases, with 17 bases remaining between them. CDR1 and CDR2 (germline): LGHDT, YNNKEL (reference sequence).

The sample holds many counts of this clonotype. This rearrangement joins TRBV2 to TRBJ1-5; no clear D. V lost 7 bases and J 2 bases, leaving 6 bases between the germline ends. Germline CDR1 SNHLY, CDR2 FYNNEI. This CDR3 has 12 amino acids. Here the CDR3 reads CASTLGNQPQHF. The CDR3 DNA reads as TGTGCCAGCACCCTAGGCAATCAGCCCCAGCATTTT. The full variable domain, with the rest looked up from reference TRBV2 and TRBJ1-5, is EPEVTQTPSHQVTQMGQEVILRCVPISNHLYFYWYRQILGQKVEFLVSFYNNEISEKSEIFDDQFSVERPDGSNFTLKIRSTKLEDSAMYFCASTLGNQPQHFGDGTRLSIL.

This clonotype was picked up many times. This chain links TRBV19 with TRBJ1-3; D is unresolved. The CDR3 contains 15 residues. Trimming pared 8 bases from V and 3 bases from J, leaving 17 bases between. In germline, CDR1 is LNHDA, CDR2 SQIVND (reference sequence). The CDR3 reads CASGKTGSGGNTIYF. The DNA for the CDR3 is TGTGCCAGTGGGAAGACCGGCTCTGGTGGAAACACCATATATTTT.

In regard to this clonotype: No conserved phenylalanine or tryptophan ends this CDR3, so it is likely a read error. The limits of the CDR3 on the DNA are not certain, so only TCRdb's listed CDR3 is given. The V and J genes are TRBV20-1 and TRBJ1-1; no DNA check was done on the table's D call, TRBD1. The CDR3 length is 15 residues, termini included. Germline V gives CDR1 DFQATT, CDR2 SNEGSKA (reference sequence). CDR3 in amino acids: CSAARPRGRDTEGFV.

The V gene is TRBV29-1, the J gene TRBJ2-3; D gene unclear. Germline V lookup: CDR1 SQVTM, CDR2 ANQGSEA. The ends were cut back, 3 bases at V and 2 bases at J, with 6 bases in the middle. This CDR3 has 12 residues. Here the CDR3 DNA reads TGCAGCGTTGATGGTAACACAGATACGCAGTATTTT. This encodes CSVDGNTDTQYF.

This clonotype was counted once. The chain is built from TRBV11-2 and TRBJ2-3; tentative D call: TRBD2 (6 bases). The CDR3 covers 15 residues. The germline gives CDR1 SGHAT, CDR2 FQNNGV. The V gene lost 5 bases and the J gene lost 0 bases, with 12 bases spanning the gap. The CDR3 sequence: CASSSQSGSTDTQYF. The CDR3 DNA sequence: TGTGCCAGCAGCAGCCAGAGCGGGAGCACAGATACGCAGTATTTT.

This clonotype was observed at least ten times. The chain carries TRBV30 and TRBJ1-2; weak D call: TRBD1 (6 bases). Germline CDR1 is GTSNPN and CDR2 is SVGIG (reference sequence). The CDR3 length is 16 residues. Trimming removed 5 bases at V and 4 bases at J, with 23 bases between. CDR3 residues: CAWEITGLTEAYGYTF. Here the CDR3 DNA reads TGTGCCTGGGAGATCACAGGGTTGACAGAAGCCTATGGCTACACCTTC.

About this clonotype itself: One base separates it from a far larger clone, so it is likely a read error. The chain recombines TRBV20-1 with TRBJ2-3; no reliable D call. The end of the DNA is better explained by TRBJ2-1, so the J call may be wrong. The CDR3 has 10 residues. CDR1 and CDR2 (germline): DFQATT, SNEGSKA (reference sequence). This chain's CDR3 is CSASGTEQFF. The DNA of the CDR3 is TGCAGTGCTAGCGGCACTGAGCAGTTCTTC.

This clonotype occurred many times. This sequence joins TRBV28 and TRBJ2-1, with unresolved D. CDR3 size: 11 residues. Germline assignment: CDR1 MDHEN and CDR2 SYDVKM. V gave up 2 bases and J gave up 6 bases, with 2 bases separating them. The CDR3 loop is CASSLANEQFF. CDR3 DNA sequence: TGTGCCAGCAGTTTAGCCAATGAGCAGTTCTTC.

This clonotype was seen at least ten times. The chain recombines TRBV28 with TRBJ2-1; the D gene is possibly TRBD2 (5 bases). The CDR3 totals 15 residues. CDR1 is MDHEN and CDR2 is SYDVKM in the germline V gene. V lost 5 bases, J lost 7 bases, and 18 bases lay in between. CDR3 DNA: TGTGCCAGCAGTCGCCTAGCCGAAGGCTTAAATGAGCAGTTCTTC. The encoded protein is CASSRLAEGLNEQFF. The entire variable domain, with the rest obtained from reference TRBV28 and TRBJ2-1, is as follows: DVKVTQSSRYLVKRTGEKVFLECVQDMDHENMFWYRQDPGLGLRLIYFSYDVKMKEKGDIPEGYSVSREKKERFSLILESASTNQTSMYLCASSRLAEGLNEQFFGPGTRLTVL.

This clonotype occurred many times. This CDR3 is CAWSVLKQGTGELFF. CDR3 DNA sequence: TGTGCCTGGAGTGTACTCAAACAGGGAACCGGGGAGCTGTTTTTT. V is TRBV30 and J is TRBJ2-2; perhaps TRBD1 as D (6 bases). V shed 0 bases and J shed 5 bases, with 13 bases lying between them. CDR3 length equals 15 residues. Germline V lookup: CDR1 GTSNPN, CDR2 SVGIG (reference sequence).

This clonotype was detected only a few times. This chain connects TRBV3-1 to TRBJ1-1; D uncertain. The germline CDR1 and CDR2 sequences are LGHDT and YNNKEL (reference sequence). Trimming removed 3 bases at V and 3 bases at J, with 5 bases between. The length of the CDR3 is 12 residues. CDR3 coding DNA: TGTGCCAGCAGCCAGACGGACACTGAAGCTTTCTTT. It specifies CASSQTDTEAFF.

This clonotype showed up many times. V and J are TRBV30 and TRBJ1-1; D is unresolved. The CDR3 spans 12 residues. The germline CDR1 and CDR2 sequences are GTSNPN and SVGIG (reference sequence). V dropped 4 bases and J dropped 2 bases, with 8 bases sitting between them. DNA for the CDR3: TGTGCCTGGACACAGTTAAACACTGAAGCTTTCTTT. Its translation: CAWTQLNTEAFF.

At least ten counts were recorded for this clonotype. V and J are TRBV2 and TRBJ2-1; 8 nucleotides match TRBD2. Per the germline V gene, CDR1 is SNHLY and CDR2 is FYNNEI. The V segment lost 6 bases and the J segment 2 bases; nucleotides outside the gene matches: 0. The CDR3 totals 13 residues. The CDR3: CASSGRAYNEQFF. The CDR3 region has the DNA TGTGCCAGCAGCGGGAGGGCCTACAATGAGCAGTTCTTC.

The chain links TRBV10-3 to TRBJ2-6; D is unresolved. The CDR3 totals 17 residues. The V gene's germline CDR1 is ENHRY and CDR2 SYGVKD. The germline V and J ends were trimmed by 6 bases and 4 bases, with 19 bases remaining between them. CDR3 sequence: CAIRRGPGTRGANVLTF. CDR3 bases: TGTGCCATCAGACGCGGACCCGGTACGAGGGGGGCCAACGTCCTGACTTTC.